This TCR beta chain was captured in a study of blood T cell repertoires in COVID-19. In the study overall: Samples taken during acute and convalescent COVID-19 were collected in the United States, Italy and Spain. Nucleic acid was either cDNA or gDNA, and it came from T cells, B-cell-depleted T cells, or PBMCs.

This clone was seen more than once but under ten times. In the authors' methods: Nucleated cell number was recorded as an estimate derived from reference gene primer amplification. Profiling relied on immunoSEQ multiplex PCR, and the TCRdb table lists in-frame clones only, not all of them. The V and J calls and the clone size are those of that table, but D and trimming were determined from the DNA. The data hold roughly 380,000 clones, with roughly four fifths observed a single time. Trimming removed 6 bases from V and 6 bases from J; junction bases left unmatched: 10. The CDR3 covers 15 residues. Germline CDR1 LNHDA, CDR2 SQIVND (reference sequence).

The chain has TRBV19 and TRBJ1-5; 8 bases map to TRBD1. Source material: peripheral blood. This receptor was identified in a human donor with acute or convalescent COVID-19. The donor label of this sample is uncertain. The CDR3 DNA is TGTGCCAGTAGGCCGGCGGGACAGGAGGGTCAGCCCCAGCATTTT. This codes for CASRPAGQEGQPQHF.